This paragraph covers one T cell receptor beta chain sequence. The data stem from a study of OX40 agonist ivuxolimab in advanced cancers. For the study at large: Partial responses were achieved by three patients: one hepatocellular carcinoma, two cutaneous melanoma.

Data came from immunoSEQ multiplex PCR; TCRdb stores just in-frame clones and leaves some out. The table lists about 64,000 clones, 75% to 95% of them singletons. The CDR3 runs to 13 residues. The V end was cut by 4 bases, the J end by 9 bases, with 17 bases between. CDR1 and CDR2 (germline): SGDLS, YYNGEE. Here the sequenced sample was CD4+ or CD8+ T cells sorted from blood, taken in a trial of the OX40 agonist ivuxolimab. This sequence joins TRBV9 and TRBJ2-7; D may match TRBD1 or TRBD2 (5 bases each). This receptor was obtained from an adult with an advanced solid tumor such as melanoma, head and neck, liver or kidney cancer. The DNA of the CDR3 is TGTGCCAGCAGCCCCGACCCGGGGCTCATGCAGTACTTC. Protein: CASSPDPGLMQYF.